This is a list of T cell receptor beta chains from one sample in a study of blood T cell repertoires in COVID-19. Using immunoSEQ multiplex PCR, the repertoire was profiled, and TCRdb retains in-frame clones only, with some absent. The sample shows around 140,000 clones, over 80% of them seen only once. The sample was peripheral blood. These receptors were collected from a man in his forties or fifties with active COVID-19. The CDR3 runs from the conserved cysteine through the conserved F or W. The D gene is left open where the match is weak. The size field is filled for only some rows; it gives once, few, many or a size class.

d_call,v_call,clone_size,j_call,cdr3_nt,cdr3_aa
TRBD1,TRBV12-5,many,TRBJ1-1,TGTGCTAGTGGCCAGGGGGCATTGTCTGGGGAGGCTTTCTTT,CASGQGALSGEAFF
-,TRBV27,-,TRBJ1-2,TGTGCCAGCAGTTTTTACGGCGGCTATGGCTACACCTTC,CASSFYGGYGYTF
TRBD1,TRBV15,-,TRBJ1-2,TGTGCCACCAGCTATAAACCCGACAGGGATCGGGGCTACACCTTC,CATSYKPDRDRGYTF
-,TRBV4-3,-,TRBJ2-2,TGCGCCAGCAGCCAAGCGTGGGGGGATGCCGGGGAGCTGTTTTTT,CASSQAWGDAGELFF
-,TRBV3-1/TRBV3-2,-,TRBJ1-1,TGTGCCAGCAGTAGAGGGAGATCGGTACGGACTGAAGCTTTCTTT,CASSRGRSVRTEAFF
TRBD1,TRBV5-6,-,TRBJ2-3,TGTGCCAGCAGCCGGAAAATCGACAGGGCTGGGTCAGATACGCAGTATTTT,CASSRKIDRAGSDTQYF
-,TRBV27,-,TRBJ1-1,TGTGCCAGCAGTTCTATAGGAGAAACGGGGAACACTGAAGCTTTCTTT,CASSSIGETGNTEAFF
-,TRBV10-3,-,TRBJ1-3,TGTGCCATCAGTGAGCGAGGTATCTCTGGAAACACCATATATTTT,CAISERGISGNTIYF
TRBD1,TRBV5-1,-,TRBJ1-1,TGCGCCAGCAGCGCACTCTCCGGGACAGGGCTGAACACTGAAGCTTTCTTT,CASSALSGTGLNTEAFF
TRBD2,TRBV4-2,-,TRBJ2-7,TGTGCCAGCAGCCAAGAGATTCTAGCGGGGGGGCCGAGGTCCTACGAGCAGTACTTC,CASSQEILAGGPRSYEQYF
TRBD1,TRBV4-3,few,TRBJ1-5,TGCGCCAGCAGCCACTCGACAGGGGCTGGGCAGCCCCAGCATTTT,CASSHSTGAGQPQHF
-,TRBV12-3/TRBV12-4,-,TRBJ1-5,TGTGCCAGCAGTTTTGAGGGTAACCAGCCCCAGCATTTT,CASSFEGNQPQHF
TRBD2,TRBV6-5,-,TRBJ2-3,TGTGCCAGCAGTTCCCCCCCGGGGCGGGGGAAAGATACGCAGTATTTT,CASSSPPGRGKDTQYF
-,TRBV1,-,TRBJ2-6,TGCACCAGCAGCCACGGTCGACAGTGCAGGGCCTCTGGGGCCAACGTCCTGACTTTC,CTSSHGRQCRASGANVLTF
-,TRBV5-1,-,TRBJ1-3,TGCGCCAGCAGCTCCCTTACCGCGGGCTCTGGAAACACCATATATTTT,CASSSLTAGSGNTIYF
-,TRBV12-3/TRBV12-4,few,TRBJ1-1,TGTGCCAGCAGTTTTGGGGGCAGTCGAGCTTTCTTT,CASSFGGSRAFF
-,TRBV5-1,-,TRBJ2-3,TGCGCCAGCAGCTTGGGGGTTTGGGAGAAGAGCACAGATACGCAGTATTTT,CASSLGVWEKSTDTQYF
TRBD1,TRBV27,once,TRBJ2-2,TGTGCCAGCAGTGCTCAGCGGGTCAGGGGGCTTGGCACCGGGGAGCTGTTTTTT,CASSAQRVRGLGTGELFF
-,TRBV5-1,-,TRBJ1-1,TGCGCCAGCGTCCAGGGGACAACGAACACTGAAGCTTTCTTT,CASVQGTTNTEAFF
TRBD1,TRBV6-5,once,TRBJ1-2,TGTGCCAGCAGTCGGGGACAGGGGGGTTCCTATGGCTACACCTTC,CASSRGQGGSYGYTF
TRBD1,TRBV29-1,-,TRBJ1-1,TGCAGCGCTGGGACAGGGGGCGCCGATGAGGCTTTCTTT,CSAGTGGADEAFF
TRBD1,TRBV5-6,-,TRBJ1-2,TGTGCCAGCCTTTTACAGGGGGGCTATGGCTACACCTTC,CASLLQGGYGYTF
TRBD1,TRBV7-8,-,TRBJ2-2,TGTGCCAGCAGCTCCCCAGACAGGGGGTTTTACACCGGGGAGCTGTTTTTT,CASSSPDRGFYTGELFF
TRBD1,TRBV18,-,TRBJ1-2,TGTGCCAGCTCATCCGGTGGACAGGGCCATGGCTACACCTTC,CASSSGGQGHGYTF
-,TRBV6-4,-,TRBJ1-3,TGTGCCAGCAGAGGTCCAGAAGACAGTCGGAGCTCTGGAAACACCATATATTTT,CASRGPEDSRSSGNTIYF
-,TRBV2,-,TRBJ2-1,TGTGCCAGCAGTGAAGCTCGGGACAATGAGCAGTTCTTC,CASSEARDNEQFF
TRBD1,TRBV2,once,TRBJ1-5,TGTGCCAGCCAACAGGGGGAATATGGTCGCAATCAGCCCCAGCATTTT,CASQQGEYGRNQPQHF
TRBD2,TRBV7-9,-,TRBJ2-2,TGTGCCAGCAGCTTAGCGCTAGCGGGGACCGGGGAGCTGTTTTTT,CASSLALAGTGELFF
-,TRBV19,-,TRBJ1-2,TGTGCCAGTAGTATGGGGCTCGGGGGTAAAAGAGGCTACACCTTC,CASSMGLGGKRGYTF
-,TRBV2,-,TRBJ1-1,TGTGCCAGCAGTGATGAGGCGCTGAAGACTGAAGCTTTCTTT,CASSDEALKTEAFF
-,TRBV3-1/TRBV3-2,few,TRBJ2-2,TGTGCCAGCAGCTATACGACAGGTTCGGGCGGGGAGCTGTTTTTT,CASSYTTGSGGELFF
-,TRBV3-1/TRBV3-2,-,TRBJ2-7,TGTGCCAGCAGCCAAGGAAGATGGGCCGAGCAGTACTTC,CASSQGRWAEQYF
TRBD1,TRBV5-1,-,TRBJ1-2,TGCGCCAGCAGCTTGGCCACGGGGACAGGGGGTGGCTACACCTTC,CASSLATGTGGGYTF
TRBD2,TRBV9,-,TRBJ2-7,TGTGCCAGCAGCGTGACTAGCGGGATGGGAGAGCAGTACTTC,CASSVTSGMGEQYF
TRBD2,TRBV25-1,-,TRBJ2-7,TGTGCCAGCAGTGATTCCTCGGGAGGAAGGAACTTC,CASSDSSGGRNF
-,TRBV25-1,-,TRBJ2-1,TGTGCCAGCAGTGAATACCTAGAGCAGTTCTTC,CASSEYLEQFF
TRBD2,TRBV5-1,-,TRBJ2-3,TGCGCCAGCAGCCTTGGGACTAGCGGGGATACGCAGTATTTT,CASSLGTSGDTQYF
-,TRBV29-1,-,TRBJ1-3,TGCAGCGTTGAATCGAGCAACACCATATATTTT,CSVESSNTIYF
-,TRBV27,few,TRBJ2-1,TGTGCCAGCAGTTTTTTGGACTGGGGCTACAATGAGCAGTTCTTC,CASSFLDWGYNEQFF
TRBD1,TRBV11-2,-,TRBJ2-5,TGTGCCAGCAGCTTAGGAGGGACAGGGGATGAGGCGACCCAGTACTTC,CASSLGGTGDEATQYF
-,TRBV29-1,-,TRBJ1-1,TGCAGCGTCCGACAGACACCGAACACTGAAGCTTTCTTT,CSVRQTPNTEAFF
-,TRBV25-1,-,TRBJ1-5,TGTGCCAGCAGTGAACCTTCAGGGGTTCAGCCCCAGCATTTT,CASSEPSGVQPQHF
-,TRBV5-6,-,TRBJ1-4,TGTGCCAGCAGCTCCCGCTGGGGGGCAACTAATGAAAAACTGTTTTTT,CASSSRWGATNEKLFF
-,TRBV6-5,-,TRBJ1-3,TGTGCCTGCGACCAGGACACCTCTGGAAACACCATATATTTT,CACDQDTSGNTIYF
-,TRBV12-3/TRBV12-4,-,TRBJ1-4,TGTGCCAGCAGTTTGGCTTGGGAGGAAAAACTGTTTTTT,CASSLAWEEKLFF